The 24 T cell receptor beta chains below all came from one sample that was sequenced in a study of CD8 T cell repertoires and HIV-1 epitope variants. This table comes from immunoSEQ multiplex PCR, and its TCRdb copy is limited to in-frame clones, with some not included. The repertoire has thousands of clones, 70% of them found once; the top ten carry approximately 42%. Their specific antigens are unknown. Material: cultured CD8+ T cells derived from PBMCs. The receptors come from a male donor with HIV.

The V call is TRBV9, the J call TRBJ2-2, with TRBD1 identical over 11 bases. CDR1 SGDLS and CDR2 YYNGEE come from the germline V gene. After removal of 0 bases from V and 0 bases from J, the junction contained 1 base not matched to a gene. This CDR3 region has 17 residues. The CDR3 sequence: CASSVAGQGANTGELFF. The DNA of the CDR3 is TGTGCCAGCAGCGTAGCGGGACAGGGGGCGAACACCGGGGAGCTGTTTTTT.

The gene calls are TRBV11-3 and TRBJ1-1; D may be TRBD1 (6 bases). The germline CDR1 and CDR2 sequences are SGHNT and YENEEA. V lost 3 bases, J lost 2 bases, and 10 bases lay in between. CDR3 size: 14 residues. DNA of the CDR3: TGTGCCAGCAGCTTGTCAGGGGACAACACTGAAGCTTTCTTT. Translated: CASSLSGDNTEAFF.

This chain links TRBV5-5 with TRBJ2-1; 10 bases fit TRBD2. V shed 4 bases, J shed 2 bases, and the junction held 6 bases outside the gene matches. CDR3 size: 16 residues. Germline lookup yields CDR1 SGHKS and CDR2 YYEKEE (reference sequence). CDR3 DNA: TGTGCCAGCAGCGTAGCGGGAGGCCCCCCCTACAATGAGCAGTTCTTC. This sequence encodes CASSVAGGPPYNEQFF.

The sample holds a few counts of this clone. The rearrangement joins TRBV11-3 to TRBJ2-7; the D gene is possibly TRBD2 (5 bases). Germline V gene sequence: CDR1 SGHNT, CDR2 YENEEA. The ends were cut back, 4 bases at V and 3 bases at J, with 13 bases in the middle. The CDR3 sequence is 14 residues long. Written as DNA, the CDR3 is TGTGCCAGCAGCTACGGGGAGCAATACTACGAGCAGTACTTC. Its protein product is CASSYGEQYYEQYF.

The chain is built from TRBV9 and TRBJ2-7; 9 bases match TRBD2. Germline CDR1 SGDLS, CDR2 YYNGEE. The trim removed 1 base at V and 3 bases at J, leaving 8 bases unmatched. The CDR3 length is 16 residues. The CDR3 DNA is TGTGCCAGCAGCGTAAGGGTAGCGGGAGCCTACTACGAGCAGTACTTC. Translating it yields CASSVRVAGAYYEQYF.

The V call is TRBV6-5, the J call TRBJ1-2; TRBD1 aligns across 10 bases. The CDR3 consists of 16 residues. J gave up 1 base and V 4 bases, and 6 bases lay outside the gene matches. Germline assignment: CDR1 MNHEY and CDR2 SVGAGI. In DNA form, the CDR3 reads TGTGCCAGCAGTTCGCGCGGGACAGGGGTTAACTATGGCTACACCTTC. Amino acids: CASSSRGTGVNYGYTF.

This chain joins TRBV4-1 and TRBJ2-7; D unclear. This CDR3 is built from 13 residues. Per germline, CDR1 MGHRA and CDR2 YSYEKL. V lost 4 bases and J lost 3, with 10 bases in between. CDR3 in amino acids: CASSRILDYEQYF. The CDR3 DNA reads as TGCGCCAGCAGCCGTATACTCGACTACGAGCAGTACTTC.

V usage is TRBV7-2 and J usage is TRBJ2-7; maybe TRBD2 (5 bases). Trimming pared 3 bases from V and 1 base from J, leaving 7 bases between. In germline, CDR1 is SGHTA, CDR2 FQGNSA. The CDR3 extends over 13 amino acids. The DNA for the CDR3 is TGTGCCAGCAGCTTGGGAGTTTCCTACGAGCAGTACTTC. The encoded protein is CASSLGVSYEQYF.

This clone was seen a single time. The CDR3 coding sequence is TGCGCCAGCAGCCTAGGCCCGGGAGGGGGATTCCACGAGCAGTACTTC. It yields the protein CASSLGPGGGFHEQYF. This chain uses TRBV5-1 with TRBJ2-7, with 8 bases that match TRBD2. In germline, CDR1 is SGHRS, CDR2 YFSETQ. The trim removed 4 bases at V and 5 bases at J, leaving 14 bases unmatched. The CDR3 runs 16 residues.

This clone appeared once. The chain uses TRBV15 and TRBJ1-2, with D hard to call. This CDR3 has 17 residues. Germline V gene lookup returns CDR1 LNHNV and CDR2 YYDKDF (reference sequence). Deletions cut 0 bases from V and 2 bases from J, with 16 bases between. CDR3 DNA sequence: TGTGCCACCAGCAGAGATAAAGGGCCAGAGAAAAACTATGGCTACACCTTC. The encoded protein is CATSRDKGPEKNYGYTF.

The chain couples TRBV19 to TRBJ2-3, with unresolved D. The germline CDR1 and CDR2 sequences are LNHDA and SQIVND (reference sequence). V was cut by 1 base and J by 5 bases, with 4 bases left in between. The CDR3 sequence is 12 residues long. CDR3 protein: CASSIGGDTQYF. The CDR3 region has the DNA TGTGCCAGTAGTATAGGGGGAGATACGCAGTATTTT.

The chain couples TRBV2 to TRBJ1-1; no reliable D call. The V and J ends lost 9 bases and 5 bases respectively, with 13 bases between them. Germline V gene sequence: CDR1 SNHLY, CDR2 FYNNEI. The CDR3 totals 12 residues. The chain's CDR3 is CASKNQGTEAFF. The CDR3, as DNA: TGTGCCAGTAAGAACCAAGGGACTGAAGCTTTCTTT.

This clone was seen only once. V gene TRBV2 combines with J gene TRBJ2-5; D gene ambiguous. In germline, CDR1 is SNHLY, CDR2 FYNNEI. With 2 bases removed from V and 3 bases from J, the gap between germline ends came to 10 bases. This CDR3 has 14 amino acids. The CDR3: CASSEYSEEETQYF. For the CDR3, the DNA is TGTGCCAGCAGTGAATACAGCGAAGAAGAGACCCAGTACTTC.

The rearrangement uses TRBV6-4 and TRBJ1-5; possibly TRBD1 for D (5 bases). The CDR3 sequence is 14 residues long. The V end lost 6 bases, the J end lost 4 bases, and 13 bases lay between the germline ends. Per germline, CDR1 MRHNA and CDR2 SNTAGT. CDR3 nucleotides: TGTGCCAGCAGATCCGTACAGGAAAATCAGCCCCAGCATTTT. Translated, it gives CASRSVQENQPQHF.

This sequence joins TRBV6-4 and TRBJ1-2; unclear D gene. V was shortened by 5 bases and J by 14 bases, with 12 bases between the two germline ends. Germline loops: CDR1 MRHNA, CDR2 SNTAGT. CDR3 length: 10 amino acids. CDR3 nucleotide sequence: TGTGCCAGCAGTTCGCGGTTGACAACCTTC. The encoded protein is CASSSRLTTF.

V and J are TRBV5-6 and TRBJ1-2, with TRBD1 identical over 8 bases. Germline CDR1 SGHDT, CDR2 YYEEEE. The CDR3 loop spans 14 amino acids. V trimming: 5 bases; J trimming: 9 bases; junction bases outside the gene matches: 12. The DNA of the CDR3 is TGTGCCAGCAGTATCCCCCAGGGGGCCGGGAGCTACACCTTC. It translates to CASSIPQGAGSYTF. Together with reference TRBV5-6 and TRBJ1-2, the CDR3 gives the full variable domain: DAGVTQSPTHLIKTRGQQVTLRCSPKSGHDTVSWYQQALGQGPQFIFQYYEEEERQRGNFPDRFSGHQFPNYSSELNVNALLLGDSALYLCASSIPQGAGSYTFGSGTRLTVV.

The chain's CDR3 is CASSVNMEQYF. The CDR3 bases are TGTGCCAGCAGCGTGAACATGGAGCAGTACTTC. The J gene is TRBJ2-7, the V gene TRBV28; D gene unclear. Trimming removed 6 bases at V and 7 bases at J, with 10 bases between. This CDR3 has 11 residues. Germline CDR1 MDHEN, CDR2 SYDVKM.

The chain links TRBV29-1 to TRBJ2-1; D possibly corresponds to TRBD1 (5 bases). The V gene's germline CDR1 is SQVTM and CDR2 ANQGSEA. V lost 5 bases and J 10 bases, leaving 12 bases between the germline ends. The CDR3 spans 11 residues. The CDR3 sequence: CSVPGYGEQFF. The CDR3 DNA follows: TGCAGCGTTCCAGGGTACGGCGAGCAGTTCTTC.

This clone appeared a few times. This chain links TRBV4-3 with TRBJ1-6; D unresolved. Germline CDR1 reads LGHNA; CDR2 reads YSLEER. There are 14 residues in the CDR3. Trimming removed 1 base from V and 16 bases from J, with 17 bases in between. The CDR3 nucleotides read TGCGCCAGCAGCCAAGGAGATGAAGGGCGGCCTCTCCACTTT. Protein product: CASSQGDEGRPLHF.

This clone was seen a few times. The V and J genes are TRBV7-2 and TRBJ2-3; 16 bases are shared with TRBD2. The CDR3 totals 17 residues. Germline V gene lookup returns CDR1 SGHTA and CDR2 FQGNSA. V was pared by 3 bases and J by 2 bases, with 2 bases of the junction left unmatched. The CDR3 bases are TGTGCCAGCAGCTTGGGACTAGCGGGAGGGCCCACAGATACGCAGTATTTT. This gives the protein CASSLGLAGGPTDTQYF.

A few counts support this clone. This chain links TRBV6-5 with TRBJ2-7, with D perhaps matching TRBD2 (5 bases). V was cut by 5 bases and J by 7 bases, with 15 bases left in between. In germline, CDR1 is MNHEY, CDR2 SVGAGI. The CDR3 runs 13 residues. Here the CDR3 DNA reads TGTGCCAGCAGTCCCTACAGAGGCGGGGAGCAGTACTTC. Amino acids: CASSPYRGGEQYF.

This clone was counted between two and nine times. The CDR3 DNA follows: TGTGCCAGCAGTGAAGCCTCCGGGGGTAGGGGAGCTTTCTTT. It codes for CASSEASGGRGAFF. This chain uses TRBV2 with TRBJ1-1; TRBD1 is a possible D gene (5 bases). V dropped 0 bases and J dropped 10 bases, with 15 bases sitting between them. The CDR3 is 14 residues long. Germline V gives CDR1 SNHLY, CDR2 FYNNEI.

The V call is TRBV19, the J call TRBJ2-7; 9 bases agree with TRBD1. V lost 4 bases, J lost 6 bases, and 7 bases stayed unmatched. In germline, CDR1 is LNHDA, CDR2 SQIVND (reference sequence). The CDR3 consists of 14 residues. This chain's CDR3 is CASSRGTGPGEQYF. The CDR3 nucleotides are TGTGCCAGTAGTAGAGGGACAGGGCCTGGCGAGCAGTACTTC.

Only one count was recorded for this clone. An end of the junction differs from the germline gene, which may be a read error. CDR3 amino acids: CASPPGRENYGYTF. CDR3 nucleotides: TGTGCCAGCCCACCGGGCAGGGAAAACTATGGCTACACCTTC. J is TRBJ1-2 and V is TRBV18; D is perhaps TRBD1 (5 bases). The CDR3 consists of 14 residues. Germline V gene data show CDR1 as KGHSH and CDR2 as LQKENI. Full variable domain (remainder filled in from reference TRBV18 and TRBJ1-2): NAGVMQNPRHLVRRRGQEARLRCSPMKGHSHVYWYRQLPEEGLKFMVYLQKENIIDESGMPKERFSAEFPKEGPSILRIQQVVRGDSAAYFCASPPGRENYGYTFGSGTRLTVV.